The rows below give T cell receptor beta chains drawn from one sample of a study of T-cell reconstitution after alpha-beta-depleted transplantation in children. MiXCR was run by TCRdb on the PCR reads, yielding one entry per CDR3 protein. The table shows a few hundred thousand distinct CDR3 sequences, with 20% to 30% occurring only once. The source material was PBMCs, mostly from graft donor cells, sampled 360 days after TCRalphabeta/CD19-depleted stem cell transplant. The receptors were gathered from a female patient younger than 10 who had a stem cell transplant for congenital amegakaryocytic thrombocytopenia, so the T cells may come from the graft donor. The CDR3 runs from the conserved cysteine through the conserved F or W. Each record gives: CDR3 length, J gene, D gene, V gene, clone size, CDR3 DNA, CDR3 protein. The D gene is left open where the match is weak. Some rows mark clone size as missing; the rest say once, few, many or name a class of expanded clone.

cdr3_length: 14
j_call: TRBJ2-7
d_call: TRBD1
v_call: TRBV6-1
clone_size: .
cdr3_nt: TGTGCCAGCAGCAACCCCACAGGGGGCGACGAGCAGTACTTC
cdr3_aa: CASSNPTGGDEQYF

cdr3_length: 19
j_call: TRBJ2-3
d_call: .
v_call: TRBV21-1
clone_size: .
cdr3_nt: TGTGCCAGCAGCAAAGGTCACTCAGGGAAATTGGTTGGGGCAGATACGCAGTATTTT
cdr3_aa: CASSKGHSGKLVGADTQYF

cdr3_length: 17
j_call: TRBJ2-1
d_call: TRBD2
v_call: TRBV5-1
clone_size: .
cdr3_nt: TGCGCCAGCAGTACATCCCGTAGCGGGGGGGCTTACAATGAGCAGTTCTTC
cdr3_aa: CASSTSRSGGAYNEQFF

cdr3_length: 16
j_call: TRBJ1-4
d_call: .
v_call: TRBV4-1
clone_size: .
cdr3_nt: TGCGCCAGCAGCCAAGGTTTTAGGGTGGTTAATGAAAAACTGTTTTTT
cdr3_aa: CASSQGFRVVNEKLFF

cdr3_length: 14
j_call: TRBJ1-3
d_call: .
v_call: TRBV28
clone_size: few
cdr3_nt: TGTGCCAGCAGTTTATATGTATCCGGAAACACCATATATTTT
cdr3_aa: CASSLYVSGNTIYF

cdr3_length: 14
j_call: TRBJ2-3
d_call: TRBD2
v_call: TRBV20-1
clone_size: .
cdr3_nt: TGCAGTGCAAGGACTAGCGGGAAGACAGATACGCAGTATTTT
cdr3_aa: CSARTSGKTDTQYF

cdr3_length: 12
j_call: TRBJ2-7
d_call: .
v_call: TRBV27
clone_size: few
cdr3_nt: TGTGCCAGCAGTCCAAACGATTACGAGCAGTACTTC
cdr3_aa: CASSPNDYEQYF

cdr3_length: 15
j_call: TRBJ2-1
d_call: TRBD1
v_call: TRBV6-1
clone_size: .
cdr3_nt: TGTGCCAGCGACCCGCGGACAGGGGGCCACAATGAGCAGTTCTTC
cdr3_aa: CASDPRTGGHNEQFF

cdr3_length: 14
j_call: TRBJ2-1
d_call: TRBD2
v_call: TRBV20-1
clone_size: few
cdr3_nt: TGCAGCCTCCCACCGGGACTAGCTGCCAATGAGCAGTTCTTC
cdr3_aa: CSLPPGLAANEQFF

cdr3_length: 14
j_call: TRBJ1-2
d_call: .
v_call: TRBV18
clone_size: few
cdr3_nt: TGTGCCAGCTCACCGGGGGGCGAAAACTATGGCTACACCTTC
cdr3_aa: CASSPGGENYGYTF

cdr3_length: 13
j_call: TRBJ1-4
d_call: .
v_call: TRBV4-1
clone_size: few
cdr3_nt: TGCGCCAGCAGCCAAAGGCAGACTGAAAAACTGTTTTTT
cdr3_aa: CASSQRQTEKLFF

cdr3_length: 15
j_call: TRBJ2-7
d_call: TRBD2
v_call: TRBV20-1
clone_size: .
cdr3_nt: TGCAGTGCCAGACGACCCGGGAGGCCCAACTACGAGCAGTACTTC
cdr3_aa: CSARRPGRPNYEQYF

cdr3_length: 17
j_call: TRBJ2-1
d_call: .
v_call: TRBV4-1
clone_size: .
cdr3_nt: TGCGCCAGCAGCCAAGTAGATTTGGGCCTTTCTTACAATGAGCAGTTCTTC
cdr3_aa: CASSQVDLGLSYNEQFF

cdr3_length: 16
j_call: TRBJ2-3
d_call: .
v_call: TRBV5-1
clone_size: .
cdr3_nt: TGCGCCAGCAGCTTGTGGGGCAGGGAGAGAACAGATACGCAGTATTTT
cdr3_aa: CASSLWGRERTDTQYF

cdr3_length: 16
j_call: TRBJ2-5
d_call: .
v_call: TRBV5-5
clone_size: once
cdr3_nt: TGTGCCAGCAGCTTGAATCAGCTTAGCCTTCAAGAGACCCAGTACTTC
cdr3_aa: CASSLNQLSLQETQYF

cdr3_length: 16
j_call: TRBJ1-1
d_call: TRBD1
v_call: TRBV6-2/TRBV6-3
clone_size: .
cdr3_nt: TGTGCCAGCAGTTACGGGACAGGGGACATGAACACTGAAGCTTTCTTT
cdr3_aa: CASSYGTGDMNTEAFF

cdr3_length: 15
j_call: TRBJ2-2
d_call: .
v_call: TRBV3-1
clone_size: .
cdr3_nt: TGTGCCAGCAGCCAACAGCTTATGGTGACCGGGGAGCTGTTTTTT
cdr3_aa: CASSQQLMVTGELFF

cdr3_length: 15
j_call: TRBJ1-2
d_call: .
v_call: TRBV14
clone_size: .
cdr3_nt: TGTGCCAGCAGCCAAGGTCCGAGCTACCGCTATGGCTACACCTTC
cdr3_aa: CASSQGPSYRYGYTF

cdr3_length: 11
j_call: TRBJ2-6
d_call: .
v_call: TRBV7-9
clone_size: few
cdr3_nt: TGTGCCAGCAGCTTTGGTGACAGCACCTCATTC
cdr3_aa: CASSFGDSTSF

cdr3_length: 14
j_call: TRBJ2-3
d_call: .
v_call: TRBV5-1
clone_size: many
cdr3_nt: TGCGCCAGCAGCACCGTAGCTGGCGCAGATACGCAGTATTTT
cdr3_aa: CASSTVAGADTQYF

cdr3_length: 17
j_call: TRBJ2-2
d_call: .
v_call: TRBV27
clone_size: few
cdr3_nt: TGTGCCAGCAGTTTCCATTTTGCGGGTCTGAACACCGGGGAGCTGTTTTTT
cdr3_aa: CASSFHFAGLNTGELFF

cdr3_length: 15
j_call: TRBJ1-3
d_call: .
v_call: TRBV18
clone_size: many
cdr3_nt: TGTGCCAGCTCACGGAATGGGGACTCTGGAAACACCATATATTTT
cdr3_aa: CASSRNGDSGNTIYF

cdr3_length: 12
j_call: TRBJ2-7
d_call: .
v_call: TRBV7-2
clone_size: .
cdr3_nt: TGTGCCAGCAGCTTACTGGGTTCCGAGCAGTACTTC
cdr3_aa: CASSLLGSEQYF

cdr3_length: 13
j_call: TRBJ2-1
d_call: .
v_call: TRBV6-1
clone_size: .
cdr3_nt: TGTGCCAGCGGAGGGGGGGTTCGCGATGAGCAGTTCTTC
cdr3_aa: CASGGGVRDEQFF

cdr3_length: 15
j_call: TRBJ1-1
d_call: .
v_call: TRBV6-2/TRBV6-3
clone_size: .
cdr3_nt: TGTGCCAGCAGCCCTTACAGGGCCCAGGGAACCGAAGCTTTCTTT
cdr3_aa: CASSPYRAQGTEAFF

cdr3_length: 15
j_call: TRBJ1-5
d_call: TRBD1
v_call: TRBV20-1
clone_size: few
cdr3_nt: TGCAGTGCTAGAGATCCCGGACAGGGGCATCAGCCCCAGCATTTT
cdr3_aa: CSARDPGQGHQPQHF

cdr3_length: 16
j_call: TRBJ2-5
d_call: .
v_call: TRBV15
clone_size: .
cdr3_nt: TGTGCCACCAGCAGAGGGGGGCAGGCCGACCAAGAGACCCAGTACTTC
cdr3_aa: CATSRGGQADQETQYF

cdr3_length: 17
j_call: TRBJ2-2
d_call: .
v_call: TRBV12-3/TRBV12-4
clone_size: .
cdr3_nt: TGTGCCAGCAGTTTACAATGGCAGGGCGCGAACACCGGGGAGCTGTTTTTT
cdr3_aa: CASSLQWQGANTGELFF

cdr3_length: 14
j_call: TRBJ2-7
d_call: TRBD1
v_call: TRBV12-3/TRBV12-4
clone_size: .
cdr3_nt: TGTGCCAGCAGCCGCCCCGGGACAGCTCGAGAGCAGTACTTC
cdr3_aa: CASSRPGTAREQYF

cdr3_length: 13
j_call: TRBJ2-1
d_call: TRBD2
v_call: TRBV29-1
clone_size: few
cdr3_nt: TGCAGCGTGGAGGGACTAGCGGAAAATGAGCAGTTCTTC
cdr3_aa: CSVEGLAENEQFF

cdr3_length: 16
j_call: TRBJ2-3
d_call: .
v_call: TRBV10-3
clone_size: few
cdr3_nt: TGTGCCATCAGTGAACGGGACATTAAAGGCACAGATACGCAGTATTTT
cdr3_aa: CAISERDIKGTDTQYF

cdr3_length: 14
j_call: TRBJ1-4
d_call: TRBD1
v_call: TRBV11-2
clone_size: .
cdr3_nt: TGTGCCAGCAGCTTACGTCCAGGGGGTGGGAAACTGTTTTTT
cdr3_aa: CASSLRPGGGKLFF

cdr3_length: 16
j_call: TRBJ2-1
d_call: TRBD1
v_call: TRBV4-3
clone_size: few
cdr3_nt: TGCGCCAGCAGCCGCATGAACTTAGACAGGGCCGATGAGCAGTTCTTC
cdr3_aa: CASSRMNLDRADEQFF

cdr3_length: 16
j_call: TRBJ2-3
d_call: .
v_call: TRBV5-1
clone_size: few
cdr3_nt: TGCGCCAGCAGCTTGGCCTTGGAGGGTAGCACAGATACGCAGTATTTT
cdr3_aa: CASSLALEGSTDTQYF

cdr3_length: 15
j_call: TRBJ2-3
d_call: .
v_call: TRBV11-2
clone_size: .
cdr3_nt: TGTGCCAGCAGCCGGGACGTCTTCGTCACAGATACGCAGTATTTT
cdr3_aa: CASSRDVFVTDTQYF

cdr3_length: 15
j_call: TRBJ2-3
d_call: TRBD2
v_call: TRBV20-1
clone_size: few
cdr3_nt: TGCAGTGCCCATAAGGGGAGGGCAGCCACAGATACGCAGTATTTT
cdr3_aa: CSAHKGRAATDTQYF